This TCR beta chain comes out of a study of T cell responses to AZD1222 COVID-19 vaccine. Study information: Analysis merged second doses at about 4 or about 12 weeks. Regarding the study as a whole: The donor group comprised mostly white British people and more females; the analysis possibly underestimated clonal diversity. Nearly half of spike-specific TCRs reportedly target variant regions that are unmutated in the B.1.351 and B.1.1.7 variants. The study found Spike-specific TCR breadth and depth rose after two AZD1222 doses.

Assay used: immunoSEQ multiplex PCR; TCRdb lists only in-frame clones, some missing. The data hold 120,000 to 150,000 clones, with around 89% observed a single time. With V trimmed by 0 bases and J by 4 bases, 7 bases remained unmatched. Germline V gives CDR1 SGHRS, CDR2 YFSETQ. This CDR3 contains 16 residues. For this clone: The antigen is unknown.

Here the sequenced sample was peripheral blood, taken on day 0 of AZD1222 vaccination. The TCR was taken from an adult in good health. The chain links TRBV5-1 to TRBJ2-3, with 8 bases lining up with TRBD1. The CDR3 nucleotides are TGCGCCAGCAGCTTGGCCAGGACAGGGTGGTCAGATACGCAGTATTTT. It codes for CASSLARTGWSDTQYF.